These 24 T cell receptor beta chains were all obtained from the same sample, sequenced in a study of graft-versus-host responses after intestinal transplantation. Only in-frame clones appear in the TCRdb table, and some are missing; sequencing was by immunoSEQ multiplex PCR. The sample shows around 69,000 clones, 90% of them seen only once. These receptors' targets are unknown. The sample in question was unstimulated CD8+ T cells sorted from spleen or lymph node cells, obtained before transplant. These receptors came from a human donor who was the organ donor for an intestinal transplant.

This chain connects TRBV14 to TRBJ2-3, with D possibly matching TRBD2 (6 bases). The CDR3 runs to 14 residues. Trimming shortened V by 4 bases and J by 6 bases, and 14 bases separated the two germline ends. Per the germline V gene, CDR1 is SGHDN and CDR2 is FVKESK. CDR3 coding DNA: TGTGCCAGCAGCCTAGGAGGGATTTCGGATACGCAGTATTTT. Protein: CASSLGGISDTQYF.

The CDR3 spells CASSQASGKNTGELFF. The CDR3 nucleotides are TGCGCCAGCAGCCAAGCTAGCGGGAAGAACACCGGGGAGCTGTTTTTT. The chain has TRBV4-1 and TRBJ2-2, with TRBD2 matching over 9 bases. V lost 1 base, J lost 1 base, and 1 base stayed unmatched. CDR3 length: 16 amino acids. Germline V gene data show CDR1 as MGHRA and CDR2 as YSYEKL.

V and J are TRBV19 and TRBJ1-2; D possibly corresponds to TRBD1 (6 bases). This CDR3 region has 15 residues. Germline V lookup: CDR1 LNHDA, CDR2 SQIVND (reference sequence). Trimming removed 6 bases from V and 4 bases from J, with 18 bases in between. The CDR3 reads CASSWTVRRGYGYTF. The CDR3 region has the DNA TGTGCCAGTAGCTGGACAGTTCGGAGAGGCTATGGCTACACCTTC.

This chain uses TRBV2 with TRBJ1-4; unclear D gene. V was trimmed by 4 bases and J by 5 bases, leaving 14 bases between them. This CDR3 comprises 15 residues. Germline assignment: CDR1 SNHLY and CDR2 FYNNEI. In DNA form, the CDR3 reads TGTGCCAGCAGTGTATTCAGGTCTACGAATGAAAAACTGTTTTTT. It encodes CASSVFRSTNEKLFF.

The CDR3 here is CASSPSNTEAFF. For the CDR3, the DNA is TGTGCCAGCAGTCCTTCGAACACTGAAGCTTTCTTT. This chain joins TRBV28 and TRBJ1-1; no clear D gene. V was cut by 5 bases and J by 1 base, with 5 bases left in between. The CDR3 spans 12 residues. Germline values: CDR1 MDHEN, CDR2 SYDVKM.

This clone appeared once. The chain combines TRBV9 with TRBJ2-1; D is undetermined. The V gene's germline CDR1 is SGDLS and CDR2 YYNGEE. Trimming removed 3 bases from V and 6 bases from J, with 10 bases in between. There are 13 residues in the CDR3. The CDR3 sequence: CASSGRHSNEQFF. The CDR3 bases are TGTGCCAGCAGCGGCCGACATTCCAATGAGCAGTTCTTC. Drawing the rest from reference TRBV9 and TRBJ2-1, the complete variable domain is DSGVTQTPKHLITATGQRVTLRCSPRSGDLSVYWYQQSLDQGLQFLIQYYNGEERAKGNILERFSAQQFPDLHSELNLSSLELGDSALYFCASSGRHSNEQFFGPGTRLTVL.

This sequence joins TRBV5-6 and TRBJ1-2; TRBD1 agrees at 7 bases. The CDR3 extends over 14 amino acids. V shed 7 bases, J shed 5 bases, and the junction held 11 bases outside the gene matches. CDR1 is SGHDT and CDR2 is YYEEEE in the germline V gene. The CDR3 region has the DNA TGTGCCAGCCTCGACTCAGGGGGACGATATGGCTACACCTTC. It translates to CASLDSGGRYGYTF.

The chain links TRBV5-6 to TRBJ2-3; D not resolved. CDR1 is SGHDT, CDR2 YYEEEE, per germline. The CDR3 is 16 amino acids. V gave up 5 bases and J gave up 6 bases, with 22 bases separating them. The CDR3 sequence is CASSLLVGIWADTQYF. The DNA for the CDR3 is TGTGCCAGCAGTCTTCTGGTCGGAATCTGGGCCGATACGCAGTATTTT.

This chain joins TRBV5-8 and TRBJ1-3; the D gene is possibly TRBD1 (5 bases). The V end was cut by 0 bases, the J end by 1 base, with 5 bases between. This CDR3 spans 14 amino acids. The germline V gene has CDR1 SGHTS and CDR2 YDEGEE. The CDR3 sequence: CASSLGQSGNTIYF. DNA of the CDR3: TGTGCCAGCAGCTTGGGACAGTCTGGAAACACCATATATTTT.

The chain joins TRBV27 to TRBJ1-4; D is ambiguous. Germline V lookup: CDR1 MNHEY, CDR2 SMNVEV (reference sequence). The CDR3 spans 14 residues. V lost 4 bases to trimming and J lost 3 bases, with 9 bases between them. The chain's CDR3 is CASSSLYSNEKLFF. The CDR3 region has the DNA TGTGCCAGCAGTTCCCTCTACTCTAATGAAAAACTGTTTTTT.

This sequence joins TRBV2 and TRBJ1-5; possibly TRBD1 for D (6 bases). There are 17 residues in the CDR3. From germline, CDR1 is SNHLY and CDR2 FYNNEI. V was pared by 8 bases and J by 0 bases, with 20 bases between. This chain's CDR3 is CASGEGRGGVSNQPQHF. As DNA, the CDR3 is TGTGCCAGCGGGGAAGGTAGAGGGGGGGTTAGCAATCAGCCCCAGCATTTT.

V usage is TRBV7-2 and J usage is TRBJ2-1, with D unclear. Trimming took 1 base from V and 0 from J, leaving 10 bases between them. The CDR3 has 16 residues. Germline CDR1 is SGHTA and CDR2 is FQGNSA. The CDR3 reads CASSLGLADSYNEQFF. In DNA, the CDR3 is TGTGCCAGCAGCTTAGGGTTGGCAGACTCCTACAATGAGCAGTTCTTC.

The chain employs TRBV6-1 and TRBJ2-3; 9 nucleotides align to TRBD2. J lost 5 bases, V lost 1 base, and 1 base had no gene match. Germline V gene sequence: CDR1 MNHNS, CDR2 SASEGT. The CDR3 sequence is 14 residues long. CDR3 nucleotide sequence: TGTGCCAGCAGTGAAGGACTAGCGGTAGATACGCAGTATTTT. Translating gives CASSEGLAVDTQYF.

V gene TRBV4-1 combines with J gene TRBJ2-3, with D uncertain. Germline V gives CDR1 MGHRA, CDR2 YSYEKL. V was shortened by 0 bases and J by 4 bases, with 5 bases between the two germline ends. The CDR3 extends over 13 amino acids. CDR3 sequence (DNA): TGCGCCAGCAGCCAAGAGGCCGCAGATACGCAGTATTTT. Amino acid sequence: CASSQEAADTQYF.

The chain links TRBV6-5 to TRBJ1-5; D not resolved. The V end lost 6 bases, the J end lost 7 bases, and 10 bases lay between the germline ends. The CDR3 length is 12 residues. Germline loops: CDR1 MNHEY, CDR2 SVGAGI. The DNA of the CDR3 is TGTGCCAGCAGCCCCGGAGGCCAGCCCCAGCATTTT. Its translation is CASSPGGQPQHF.

This clone was counted a few times. This chain connects TRBV15 to TRBJ2-7, with a tentative D call TRBD1 (6 bases). V was clipped by 3 bases and J by 4 bases, with 10 bases between them. This CDR3 region has 13 residues. The germline gives CDR1 LNHNV, CDR2 YYDKDF (reference sequence). CDR3 residues: CATSRDRGYEQYV. CDR3 nucleotide sequence: TGTGCCACCAGCAGGGACAGAGGGTACGAGCAGTACGTC.

Turning to this clone: The junction departs from the called germline gene at one end, perhaps through a read error. The chain couples TRBV5-6 to TRBJ2-3; the D is unclear. Germline CDR1 SGHDT, CDR2 YYEEEE. This CDR3 comprises 13 residues. The CDR3 loop is CASSLGAGQAKDF. DNA of the CDR3: TGTGCCAGCAGCTTGGGTGCTGGGCAGGCTAAGGATTTT. The whole variable domain, filled in from reference TRBV5-6 and TRBJ2-3, reads DAGVTQSPTHLIKTRGQQVTLRCSPKSGHDTVSWYQQALGQGPQFIFQYYEEEERQRGNFPDRFSGHQFPNYSSELNVNALLLGDSALYLCASSLGAGQAKDFGPGTRLTVL.

V usage is TRBV29-1 and J usage is TRBJ2-1, with 8 positions matching TRBD1. The germline gives CDR1 SQVTM, CDR2 ANQGSEA. The V and J ends lost 3 bases and 9 bases, in that order; junction bases with no gene match: 7. This CDR3 has 13 amino acids. CDR3 bases: TGCAGCGTTGAGACAGGGGTAGAGGTTGAGCAGTTCTTC. This gives the protein CSVETGVEVEQFF.

This chain connects TRBV5-6 to TRBJ2-3, with D perhaps TRBD2 (6 bases). The CDR3 contains 14 residues. Germline V CDR1 and CDR2: SGHDT, YYEEEE. Deletions cut 7 bases from V and 1 base from J, with 13 bases between. The DNA of the CDR3 is TGTGCCAGCTGGACCGGCGGGGGCACAGATACGCAGTATTTT. Translating it yields CASWTGGGTDTQYF.

This clone was detected a few times. The DNA for the CDR3 is TGTGCCAGCAGCCCCGGGACTAGCCATTACACAGATACGCAGTATTTT. It is translated as CASSPGTSHYTDTQYF. This chain joins TRBV7-8 and TRBJ2-3; TRBD2 matches 9 bases. Per the germline V gene, CDR1 is SGHVS and CDR2 is FQNEAQ. The CDR3 extends over 16 amino acids. J gave up 2 bases and V 5 bases, and 8 bases lay outside the gene matches. Looking up the rest from reference TRBV7-8 and TRBJ2-3 gives the full variable domain: GAGVSQSPRYKVAKRGQDVALRCDPISGHVSLFWYQQALGQGPEFLTYFQNEAQLDKSGLPSDRFFAERPEGSVSTLKIQRTQQEDSAVYLCASSPGTSHYTDTQYFGPGTRLTVL.

The chain links TRBV7-2 to TRBJ2-1; D unclear. Trimming removed 7 bases from V and 0 bases from J, with 10 bases in between. Germline V gives CDR1 SGHTA, CDR2 FQGNSA. The CDR3 consists of 14 residues. CDR3 nucleotides: TGTGCCAGCACAATCGGCGGCTCCTACAATGAGCAGTTCTTC. Residues: CASTIGGSYNEQFF.

A single count supports this clone. The chain combines TRBV7-9 with TRBJ1-1; D is perhaps TRBD1 (5 bases). Germline CDR1 SEHNR, CDR2 FQNEAQ (reference sequence). Trimming shortened V by 9 bases and J by 2 bases, and 10 bases separated the two germline ends. The CDR3 has 12 residues. The CDR3 loop is CASRDSNTEAFF. As DNA, the CDR3 is TGTGCCAGTAGGGACTCAAACACTGAAGCTTTCTTT.

This clone has a handful of counts. The chain has TRBV6-4 and TRBJ2-3, with D tentatively TRBD2 (7 bases). The germline CDR1 and CDR2 sequences are MRHNA and SNTAGT. Trimming cost V 2 bases and J 2 bases, with 11 bases left between them. The CDR3 spans 15 residues. The DNA of the CDR3 is TGTGCCAGCAGTGACGGCGGGGGCTCCACAGATACGCAGTATTTT. Translating it yields CASSDGGGSTDTQYF.

This clone has only one observation. The chain combines TRBV25-1 with TRBJ2-3; 8 nucleotides match TRBD1. V shed 4 bases, J shed 6 bases, and the junction held 12 bases outside the gene matches. Germline CDR1 and CDR2: MGHDK and SYGVNS. The CDR3 loop spans 16 amino acids. CDR3 protein: CASSVPGTGESDTQYF. CDR3 bases: TGTGCCAGCAGTGTACCCGGGACAGGTGAATCGGATACGCAGTATTTT.